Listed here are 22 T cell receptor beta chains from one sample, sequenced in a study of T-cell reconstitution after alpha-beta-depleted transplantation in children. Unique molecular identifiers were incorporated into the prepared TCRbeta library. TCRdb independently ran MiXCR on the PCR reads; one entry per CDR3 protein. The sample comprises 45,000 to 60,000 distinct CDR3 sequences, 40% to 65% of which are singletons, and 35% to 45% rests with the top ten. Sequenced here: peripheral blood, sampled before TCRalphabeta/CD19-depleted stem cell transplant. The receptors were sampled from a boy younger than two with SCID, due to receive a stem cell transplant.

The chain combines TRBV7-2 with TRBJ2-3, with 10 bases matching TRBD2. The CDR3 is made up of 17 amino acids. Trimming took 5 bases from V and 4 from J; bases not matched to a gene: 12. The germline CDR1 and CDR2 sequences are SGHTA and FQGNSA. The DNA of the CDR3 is TGTGCCAGCAGCCGAGGTCCGAGCGGGGGGGCATCAGATACGCAGTATTTT. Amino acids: CASSRGPSGGASDTQYF. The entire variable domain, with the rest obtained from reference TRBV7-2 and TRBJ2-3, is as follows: GAGVSQSPSNKVTEKGKDVELRCDPISGHTALYWYRQSLGQGLEFLIYFQGNSAPDKSGLPSDRFSAERTGGSVSTLTIQRTQQEDSAVYLCASSRGPSGGASDTQYFGPGTRLTVL.

As DNA, the CDR3 is TGTGCCAGCAGTAGGGACGGTTACTCTGGGGCCAACGTCCTGACTTTC. Amino acid sequence: CASSRDGYSGANVLTF. The V and J genes are TRBV6-1 and TRBJ2-6; D might be TRBD1 or TRBD2, each matching 5 bases. The CDR3 length is 16 residues. Germline CDR1 is MNHNS and CDR2 is SASEGT. V lost 5 bases and J 0 bases, leaving 11 bases between the germline ends.

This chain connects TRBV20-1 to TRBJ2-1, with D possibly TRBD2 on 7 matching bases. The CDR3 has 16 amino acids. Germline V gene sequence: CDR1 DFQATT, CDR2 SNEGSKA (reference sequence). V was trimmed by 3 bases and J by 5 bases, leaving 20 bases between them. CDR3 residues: CSARGIRGAYHNEQFF. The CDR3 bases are TGCAGTGCTAGGGGCATTCGGGGGGCCTACCACAATGAGCAGTTCTTC.

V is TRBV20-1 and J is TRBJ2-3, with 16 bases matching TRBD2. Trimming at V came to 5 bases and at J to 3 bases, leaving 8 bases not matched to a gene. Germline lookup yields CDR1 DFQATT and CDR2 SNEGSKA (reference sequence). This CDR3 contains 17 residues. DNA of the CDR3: TGCAGTGCTCATCAGGGGACTAGCGGGGGGGGGACAGATACGCAGTATTTT. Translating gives CSAHQGTSGGGTDTQYF.

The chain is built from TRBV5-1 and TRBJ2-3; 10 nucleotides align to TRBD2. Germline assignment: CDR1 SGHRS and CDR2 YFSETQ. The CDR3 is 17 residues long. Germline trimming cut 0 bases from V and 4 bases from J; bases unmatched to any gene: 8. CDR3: CASSLAPQRGGADTQYF. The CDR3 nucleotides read TGCGCCAGCAGCTTGGCCCCCCAGCGGGGGGGCGCAGATACGCAGTATTTT.

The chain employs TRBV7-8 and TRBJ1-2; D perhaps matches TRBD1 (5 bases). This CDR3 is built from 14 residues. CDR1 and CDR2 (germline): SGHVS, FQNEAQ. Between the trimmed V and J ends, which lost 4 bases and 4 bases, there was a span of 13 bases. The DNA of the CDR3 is TGTGCCAGCAGCTCCTTGGGGGGAGTCTATGGCTACACCTTC. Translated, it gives CASSSLGGVYGYTF.

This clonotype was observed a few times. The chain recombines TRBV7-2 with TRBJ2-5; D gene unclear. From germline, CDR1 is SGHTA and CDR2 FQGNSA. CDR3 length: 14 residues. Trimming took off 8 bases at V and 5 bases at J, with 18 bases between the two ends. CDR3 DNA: TGTGCCAGCGCCCCCGGCCCAAGGTGGGAGACCCAGTACTTC. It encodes CASAPGPRWETQYF.

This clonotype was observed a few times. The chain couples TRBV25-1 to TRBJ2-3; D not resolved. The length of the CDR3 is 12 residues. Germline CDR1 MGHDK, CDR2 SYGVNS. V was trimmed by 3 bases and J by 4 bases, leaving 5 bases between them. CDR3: CASSDVADTQYF. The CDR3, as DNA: TGTGCCAGCAGTGATGTGGCAGATACGCAGTATTTT.

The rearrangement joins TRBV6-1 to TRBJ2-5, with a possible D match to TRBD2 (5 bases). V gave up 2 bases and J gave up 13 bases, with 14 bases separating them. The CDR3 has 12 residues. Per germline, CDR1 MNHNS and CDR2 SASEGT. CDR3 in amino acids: CASSEIRTLLYF. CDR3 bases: TGTGCCAGCAGTGAAATAAGGACTTTGCTGTACTTC.

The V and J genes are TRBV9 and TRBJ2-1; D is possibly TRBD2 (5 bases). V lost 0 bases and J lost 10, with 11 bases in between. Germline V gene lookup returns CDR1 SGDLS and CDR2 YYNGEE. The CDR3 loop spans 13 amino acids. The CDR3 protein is CASSVGTLGEQFF. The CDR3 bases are TGTGCCAGCAGCGTAGGGACTCTGGGGGAGCAGTTCTTC.

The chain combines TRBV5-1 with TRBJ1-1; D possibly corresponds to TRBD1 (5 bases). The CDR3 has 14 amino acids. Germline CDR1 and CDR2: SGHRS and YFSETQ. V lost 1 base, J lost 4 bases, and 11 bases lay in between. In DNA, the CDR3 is TGCGCCAGCAGCTTGAGGGAGAGGGGCACTGAAGCTTTCTTT. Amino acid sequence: CASSLRERGTEAFF.

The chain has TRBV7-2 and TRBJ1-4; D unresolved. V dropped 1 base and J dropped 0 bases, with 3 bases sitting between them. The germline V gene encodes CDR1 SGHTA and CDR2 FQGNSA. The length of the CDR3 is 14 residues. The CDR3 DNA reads TGTGCCAGCAGCTTAGGGGCAACTAATGAAAAACTGTTTTTT. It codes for CASSLGATNEKLFF.

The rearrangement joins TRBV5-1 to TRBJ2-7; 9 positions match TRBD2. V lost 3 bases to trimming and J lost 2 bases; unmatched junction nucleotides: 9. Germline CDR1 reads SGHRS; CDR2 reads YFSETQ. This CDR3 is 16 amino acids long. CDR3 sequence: CASSSTLAGFTYEQYF. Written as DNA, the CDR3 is TGCGCCAGCAGCTCTACCCTAGCGGGGTTTACCTACGAGCAGTACTTC.

CDR3 residues: CASSLARGDEQFF. The CDR3 region has the DNA TGCGCCAGCAGCTTGGCCCGGGGGGATGAGCAGTTCTTC. The V gene is TRBV5-1, the J gene TRBJ2-1; 7 bases map to TRBD2. This CDR3 contains 13 residues. Germline V gene lookup returns CDR1 SGHRS and CDR2 YFSETQ. With V trimmed by 0 bases and J by 8 bases, 2 bases remained unmatched.

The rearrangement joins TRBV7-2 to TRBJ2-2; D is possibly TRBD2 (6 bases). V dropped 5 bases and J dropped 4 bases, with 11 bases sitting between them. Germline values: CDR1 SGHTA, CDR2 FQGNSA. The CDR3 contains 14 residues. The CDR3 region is CASSAAGGTGELFF. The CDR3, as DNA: TGTGCCAGCAGCGCGGCCGGGGGCACCGGGGAGCTGTTTTTT.

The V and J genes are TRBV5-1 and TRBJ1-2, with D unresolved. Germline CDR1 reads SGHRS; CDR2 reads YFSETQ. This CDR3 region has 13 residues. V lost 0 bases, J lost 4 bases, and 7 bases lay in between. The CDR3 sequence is CASSLDGSYGYTF. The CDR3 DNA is TGCGCCAGCAGCTTGGATGGGAGCTATGGCTACACCTTC.

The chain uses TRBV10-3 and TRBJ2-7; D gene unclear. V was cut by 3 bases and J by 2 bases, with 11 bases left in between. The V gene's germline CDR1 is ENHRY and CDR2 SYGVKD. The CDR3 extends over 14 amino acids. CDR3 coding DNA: TGTGCCATCAGTGAACTCCTGGGGACCTACGAGCAGTACTTC. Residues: CAISELLGTYEQYF.

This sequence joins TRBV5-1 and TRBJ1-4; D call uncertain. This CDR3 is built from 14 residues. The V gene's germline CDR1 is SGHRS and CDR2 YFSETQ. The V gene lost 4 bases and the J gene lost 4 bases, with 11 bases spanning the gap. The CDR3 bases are TGCGCCAGCAGCCAGCGGACTTATAATGAAAAACTGTTTTTT. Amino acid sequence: CASSQRTYNEKLFF. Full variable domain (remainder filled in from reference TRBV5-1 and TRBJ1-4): KAGVTQTPRYLIKTRGQQVTLSCSPISGHRSVSWYQQTPGQGLQFLFEYFSETQRNKGNFPGRFSGRQFSNSRSEMNVSTLELGDSALYLCASSQRTYNEKLFFGSGTQLSVL.

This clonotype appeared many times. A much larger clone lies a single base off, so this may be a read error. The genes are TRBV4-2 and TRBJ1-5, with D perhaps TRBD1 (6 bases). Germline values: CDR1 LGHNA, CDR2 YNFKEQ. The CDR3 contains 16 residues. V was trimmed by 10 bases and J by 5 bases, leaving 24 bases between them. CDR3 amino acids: CAIGPGGGRKDQPQHF. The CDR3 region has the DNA TGTGCCATCGGCCCCGGGGGGGGGCGGAAGGATCAGCCCCAGCATTTT.

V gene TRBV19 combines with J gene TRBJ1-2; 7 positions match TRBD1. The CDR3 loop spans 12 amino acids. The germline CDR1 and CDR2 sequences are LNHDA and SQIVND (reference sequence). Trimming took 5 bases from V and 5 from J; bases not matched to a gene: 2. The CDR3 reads CASSPDRYGYTF. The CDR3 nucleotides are TGTGCCAGTAGTCCGGACAGGTATGGCTACACCTTC. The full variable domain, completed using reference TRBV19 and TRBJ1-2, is DGGITQSPKYLFRKEGQNVTLSCEQNLNHDAMYWYRQDPGQGLRLIYYSQIVNDFQKGDIAEGYSVSREKKESFPLTVTSAQKNPTAFYLCASSPDRYGYTFGSGTRLTVV.

Written as DNA, the CDR3 is TGCAGTGCCCGAAGGCTAGCGGGGGATCTCTCCTACAATGAGCAGTTCTTC. Its translation: CSARRLAGDLSYNEQFF. V gene TRBV20-1 combines with J gene TRBJ2-1; TRBD2 matches at 10 bases. Germline V CDR1 and CDR2: DFQATT, SNEGSKA (reference sequence). The CDR3 consists of 17 residues. V lost 6 bases to trimming and J lost 0 bases; unmatched junction nucleotides: 11.

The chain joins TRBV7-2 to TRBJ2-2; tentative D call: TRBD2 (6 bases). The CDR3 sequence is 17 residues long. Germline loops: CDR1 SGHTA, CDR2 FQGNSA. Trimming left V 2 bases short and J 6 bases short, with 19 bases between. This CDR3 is CASSLMGRTHVAGELFF. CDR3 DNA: TGTGCCAGCAGCTTAATGGGGAGGACCCACGTAGCCGGGGAGCTGTTTTTT. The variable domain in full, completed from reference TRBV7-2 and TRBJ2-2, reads GAGVSQSPSNKVTEKGKDVELRCDPISGHTALYWYRQSLGQGLEFLIYFQGNSAPDKSGLPSDRFSAERTGGSVSTLTIQRTQQEDSAVYLCASSLMGRTHVAGELFFGEGSRLTVL.